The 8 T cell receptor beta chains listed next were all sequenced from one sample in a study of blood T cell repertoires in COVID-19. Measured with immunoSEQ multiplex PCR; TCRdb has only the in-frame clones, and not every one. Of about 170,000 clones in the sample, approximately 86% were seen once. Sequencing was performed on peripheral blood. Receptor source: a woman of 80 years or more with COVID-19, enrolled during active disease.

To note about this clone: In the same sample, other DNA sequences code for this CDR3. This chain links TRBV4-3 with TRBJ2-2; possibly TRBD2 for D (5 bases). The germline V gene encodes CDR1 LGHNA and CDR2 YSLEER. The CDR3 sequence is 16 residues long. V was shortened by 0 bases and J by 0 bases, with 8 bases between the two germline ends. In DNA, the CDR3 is TGCGCCAGCAGCCAAGATCGACTACCGAACACCGGGGAGCTGTTTTTT. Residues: CASSQDRLPNTGELFF.

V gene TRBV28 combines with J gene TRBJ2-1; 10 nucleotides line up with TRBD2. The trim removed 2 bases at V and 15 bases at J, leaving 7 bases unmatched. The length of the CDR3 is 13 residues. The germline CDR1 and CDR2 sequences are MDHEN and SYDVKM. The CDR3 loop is CASSLASGGPRFF. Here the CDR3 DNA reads TGTGCCAGCAGTTTAGCTAGCGGGGGCCCCCGGTTCTTC.

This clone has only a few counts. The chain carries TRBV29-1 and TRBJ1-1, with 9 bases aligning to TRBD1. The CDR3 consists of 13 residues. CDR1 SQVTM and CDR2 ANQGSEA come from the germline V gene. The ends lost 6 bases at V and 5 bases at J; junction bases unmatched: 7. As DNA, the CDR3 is TGCAGCGTGGGACAGGGCGCCGAGACTGAAGCTTTCTTT. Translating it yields CSVGQGAETEAFF.

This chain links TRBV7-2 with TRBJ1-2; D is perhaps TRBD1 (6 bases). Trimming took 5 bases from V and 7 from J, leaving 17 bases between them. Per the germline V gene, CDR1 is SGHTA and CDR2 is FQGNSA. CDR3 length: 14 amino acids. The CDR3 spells CASSPIARGGGYTF. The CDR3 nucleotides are TGTGCCAGCAGCCCGATCGCTAGGGGGGGTGGCTACACCTTC.

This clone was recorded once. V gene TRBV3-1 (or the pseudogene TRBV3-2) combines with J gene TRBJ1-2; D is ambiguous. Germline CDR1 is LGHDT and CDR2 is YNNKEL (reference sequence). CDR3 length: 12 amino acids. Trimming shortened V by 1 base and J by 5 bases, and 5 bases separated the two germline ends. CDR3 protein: CASSQGEYGYTF. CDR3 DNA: TGTGCCAGCAGCCAAGGAGAGTATGGCTACACCTTC.

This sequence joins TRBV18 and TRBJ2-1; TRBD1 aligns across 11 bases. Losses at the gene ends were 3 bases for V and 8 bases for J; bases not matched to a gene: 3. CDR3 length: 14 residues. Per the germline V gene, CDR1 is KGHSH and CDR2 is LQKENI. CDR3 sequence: CASSPRTGGDEQFF. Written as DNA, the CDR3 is TGTGCCAGCTCACCGAGGACAGGGGGCGATGAGCAGTTCTTC.

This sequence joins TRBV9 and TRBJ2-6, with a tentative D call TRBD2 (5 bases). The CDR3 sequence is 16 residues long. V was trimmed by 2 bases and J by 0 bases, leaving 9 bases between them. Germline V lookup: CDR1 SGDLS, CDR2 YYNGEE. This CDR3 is CASSVGGVSGANVLTF. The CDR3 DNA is TGTGCCAGCAGCGTTGGAGGAGTCTCTGGGGCCAACGTCCTGACTTTC.

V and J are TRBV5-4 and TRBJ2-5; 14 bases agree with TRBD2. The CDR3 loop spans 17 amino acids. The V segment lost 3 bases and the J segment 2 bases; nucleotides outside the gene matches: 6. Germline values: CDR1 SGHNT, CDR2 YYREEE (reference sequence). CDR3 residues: CASSSGLAGVGQETQYF. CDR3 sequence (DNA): TGTGCCAGCAGCTCGGGACTAGCGGGAGTGGGACAAGAGACCCAGTACTTC.